This T cell receptor (beta chain) comes out of a study of T-cell memory formation after mild COVID-19. Overall study context: TCR clusters were mostly donor specific. Whole-study findings and limits: Contracting clones from day 15 to 85 had balanced CD4/CD8; later expanders favoured CD4+.

CDR1 and CDR2 from the germline V gene are SGHRS and YFSETQ. The V segment lost 0 bases and the J segment 4 bases; nucleotides outside the gene matches: 7. This CDR3 has 17 amino acids. 5'RACE primed from the constant segment yielded TCR alpha and TCR beta cDNA libraries bearing sample barcodes and UMIs. From the 5' RACE reads, TCRdb called clonotypes with MiXCR, one entry per CDR3 protein. The sample consists of tens of thousands of distinct CDR3 sequences, about 15% of them appearing once. This clonotype has more than one count but fewer than ten. Its antigen is as yet unknown. Sequenced: PBMCs or a T cell subset sorted from them (not recorded which). The source of this sequence is an adult woman who had mild COVID-19 (a few samples of this study predate the infection). Cell type and time point are not known. V gene TRBV5-1 combines with J gene TRBJ2-7; TRBD2 aligns across 13 bases. The DNA for the CDR3 is TGCGCCAGCAGCTTGGAACTAGCGGGGGGGCCTGGATACGAGCAGTACTTC. It is translated as CASSLELAGGPGYEQYF.